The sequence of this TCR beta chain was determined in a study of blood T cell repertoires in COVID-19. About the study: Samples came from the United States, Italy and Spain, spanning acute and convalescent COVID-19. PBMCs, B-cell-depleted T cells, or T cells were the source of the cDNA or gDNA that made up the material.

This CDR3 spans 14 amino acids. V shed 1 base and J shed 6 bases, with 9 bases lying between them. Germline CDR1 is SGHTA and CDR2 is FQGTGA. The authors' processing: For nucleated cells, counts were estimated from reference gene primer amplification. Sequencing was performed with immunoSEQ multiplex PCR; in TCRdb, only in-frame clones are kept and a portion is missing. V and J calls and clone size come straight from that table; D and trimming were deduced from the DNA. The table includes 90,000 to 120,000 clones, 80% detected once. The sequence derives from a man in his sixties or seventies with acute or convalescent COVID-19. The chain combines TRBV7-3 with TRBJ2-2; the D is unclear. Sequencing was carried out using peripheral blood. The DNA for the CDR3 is TGTGCCAGCAGCTTAATGGAGTTCTCCGGGGAGCTGTTTTTT. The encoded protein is CASSLMEFSGELFF.